The rows below give T cell receptor beta chains drawn from one sample of a study of shared clonotypes between healthy human individuals. Only in-frame clones appear in the TCRdb table, and some are missing; sequencing was by immunoSEQ multiplex PCR. The sample records about 1.5 million clones, 95% to 99% being singletons. Sequencing was carried out using naive CD4+ T cells sorted from blood. Source of these receptors: a man aged 30 to 45 in good health. CDR3s leave out the opening cysteine and the closing phenylalanine or tryptophan. Fields, in order: V gene, J gene, CDR3 protein.

>TRBV7-9|TRBJ2-4
AVQGDGIGKNIQY
>TRBV7-9|TRBJ2-1
ASSLAGSQRSYNEQF
>TRBV28|TRBJ2-7
ASSSPPGQGGIEQY
>TRBV5-1|TRBJ2-1
ASSIQRASSYNEQF
>TRBV6-5|TRBJ2-7
ASSYSRWEQY
>TRBV18|TRBJ2-5
ASSREETQY
>TRBV6-5|TRBJ2-5
ASSFSSSGRTETQY
>TRBV5-4|TRBJ2-6
ASSQGVSGANVLT
>TRBV11-3|TRBJ2-7
ASRGTGSYEQY
>TRBV5-1|TRBJ1-1
ASSSTGGAGNTEAF
>TRBV27|TRBJ2-5
ASRRPGSVETQY
>TRBV7-8|TRBJ2-4
ASSLEPTGSSIQY
>TRBV10-2|TRBJ2-7
ASSESRLAGSYEQY
>TRBV4-1|TRBJ2-7
ASSQGVWEEAYEQY
>TRBV4-3|TRBJ2-3
ASSQEGVALDTQY
>TRBV15|TRBJ1-2
ATSSDRVGGYT
>TRBV5-1|TRBJ2-7
ASSSGTVTGIYEQY
>TRBV18|TRBJ1-5
ASSPTGRAIVNQPQH
>TRBV5-1|TRBJ2-3
ASSLGAGSSTDTQY
>TRBV13|TRBJ1-2
ASSLSLRFGYT
>TRBV20-1|TRBJ1-1
SARGRTEAF
>TRBV25-1|TRBJ2-2
ASSAGGLAGITGELF
>TRBV9|TRBJ1-5
ASSVSGYSNQPQH
>TRBV6-6|TRBJ2-3
ASSYGRDRDTQY
>TRBV5-1|TRBJ2-2
ASTPRLQVKKGATGELF
>TRBV4-1|TRBJ2-1
ASSQDPGTHLGNEQF
>TRBV27|TRBJ1-4
ASSFRRTPSGQTLNEKLF
>TRBV27|TRBJ1-5
ASSTNGGPDQPQH
>TRBV19|TRBJ1-5
ASSIEQIPYQPQH
>TRBV7-9|TRBJ2-3
ASSSSGRDFSTDTQY
>TRBV5-5|TRBJ1-4
ASSFASNEKLF
>TRBV29-1|TRBJ1-1
SVEDRGDRGLTEAF
>TRBV5-1|TRBJ2-1
ASSLLSLGANNEQF
>TRBV23-1|TRBJ1-2
ASESTAVYGYT
>TRBV4-1|TRBJ1-2
ASSQAGPQIGGYT
>TRBV10-1|TRBJ2-1
ASSSGLAGGWENEQF
>TRBV7-8|TRBJ1-1
ASSLAQGRTEAF
>TRBV6-5|TRBJ1-3
ASTPKPSGNTIY
>TRBV5-1|TRBJ1-1
ASSLVPGSTEAF
>TRBV9|TRBJ2-5
ASSVGRIDETQY
>TRBV5-1|TRBJ2-1
ASSAGASYNEQF
>TRBV9|TRBJ1-5
ASSVFGNQPQH
>TRBV27|TRBJ2-3
ASSFSGRYTDTQY
>TRBV10-3|TRBJ2-2
AVAGEGLVGELF
>TRBV29-1|TRBJ2-1
SVSVRDRGWNNEQF
>TRBV7-3|TRBJ2-2
ASSPRRANTGELF
>TRBV29-1|TRBJ1-1
SATTRGKDEAF
>TRBV30|TRBJ2-3
AWSVSKAGTDTQY
>TRBV28|TRBJ2-7
ASSTTGTGLNEQY
>TRBV28|TRBJ1-5
ASSLLGAQPQH
>TRBV18|TRBJ2-5
ASSPLQTSWEGETQY
>TRBV20-1|TRBJ1-1
SARDPEAF
>TRBV15|TRBJ1-1
ATSLEMGTEAF
>TRBV5-1|TRBJ2-7
ASSPDYYEQY
>TRBV7-8|TRBJ2-7
ASSLDRGLHYEQY
>TRBV9|TRBJ2-7
ASSPRTNSAYEQY
>TRBV2|TRBJ2-2
ASWIQGAHYKAGELF